This T cell receptor (beta chain) was observed in a study of Ad26.COV2.S vaccination and SARS-CoV-2 variants. Notes on the study in general: Measurement of non-spike TCR breadth gave similar results in vaccine and placebo recipients.

Indicated treatment: approximately 18 received Ad26.COV2.S at low or high dose, single or two shots; 5 received placebo; per-sample allocation not given. All samples were drawn on day 63, counting from the first vaccine or placebo injection. The germline CDR1 and CDR2 sequences are LGHDT and YNNKEL (reference sequence). V lost 1 base and J lost 6, with 7 bases in between. CDR3 size: 12 residues. Measured with immunoSEQ multiplex PCR; TCRdb has only the in-frame clones, and not every one. The profile shows around 450,000 clones, 89% of them singletons. In the case of this clone: Its target is unknown.

Sample: peripheral blood, taken in a trial of Ad26.COV2.S vaccine versus placebo. This receptor was obtained from a person between 18 and 65 years old who received the Ad26.COV2.S COVID-19 vaccine or a placebo. The rearrangement links TRBV3-1 (or the pseudogene TRBV3-2) to TRBJ2-7; no firm D call. The CDR3 protein is CASSQADREQYF. CDR3 coding DNA: TGTGCCAGCAGCCAAGCTGATCGCGAGCAGTACTTC.